Presented here are 9 T cell receptor beta chains from one specimen sequenced in a study of blood T cells in healthy people across ages. Through a sample-barcoded 5' primer and a J-beta primer mix, a second PCR was run for roughly 6 to 12 cycles. TCRdb independently ran MiXCR on the 5' RACE reads; one entry per CDR3 protein. The data hold approximately 820,000 distinct CDR3 sequences, with under 45% observed a single time. Sequencing input: blood. These receptor sequences come from a man in his 60s in good health.

The chain has TRBV5-1 and TRBJ1-2, with D perhaps matching TRBD1 (6 bases). The V gene lost 4 bases and the J gene lost 10 bases, with 17 bases spanning the gap. This CDR3 comprises 13 residues. Looked up from germline, CDR1 is SGHRS and CDR2 is YFSETQ. The CDR3 DNA follows: TGCGCCAGCAGCCCCCATCGGGGGGCTGACTACACCTTC. Its protein is CASSPHRGADYTF.

About this clonotype itself: The CDR3 does not close with the conserved phenylalanine or tryptophan, likely indicating a read error. The J gene is TRBJ2-5, the V gene TRBV7-2; D is unresolved. V was clipped by 5 bases and J by 7 bases, with 23 bases between them. Looked up from germline, CDR1 is SGHTA and CDR2 is FQGNSA. The CDR3 spans 16 residues. CDR3 coding DNA: TGTGCCAGCAGCCTCCAGAGTGGGCAGAGCCTTTGGACCCAGTACTTA. Encoded protein: CASSLQSGQSLWTQYL.

This clonotype was detected a few times. One junction end does not reproduce the germline sequence, and a read error may be involved. The J gene is TRBJ1-4, the V gene TRBV7-2; 7 bases line up with TRBD1. The CDR3 loop spans 14 amino acids. Germline V CDR1 and CDR2: SGHTA, FQGNSA. CDR3 loop: CASSLANRGEKLFF. CDR3 nucleotides: TGTGCCAGCAGCCTAGCCAACAGGGGTGAAAAACTGTTTTTT.

This clonotype was recorded a few times. This may arise from a read error, as a much more abundant clone is one base away. The chain links TRBV6-2 or TRBV6-3 to TRBJ2-4; TRBD1 aligns across 7 bases. The DNA end is more similar to TRBJ2-7, so the J call may be wrong. This CDR3 comprises 14 residues. Germline assignment: CDR1 MNHEY and CDR2 SVGEGT. CDR3 region: CASSDDGTAYEQYF. The CDR3 DNA reads TGTGCCAGCAGTGACGACGGGACAGCCTACGAGCAGTACTTC.

The V and J genes are TRBV7-8 and TRBJ1-2, with D uncertain. V lost 4 bases to trimming and J lost 7 bases, with 10 bases between them. CDR3 length: 12 amino acids. CDR1 SGHVS and CDR2 FQNEAQ come from the germline V gene. The CDR3 reads CASSYERGGYTF. In DNA, the CDR3 is TGTGCCAGCAGCTATGAACGTGGTGGCTACACCTTC.

This clonotype has only a few counts. V gene TRBV7-2 combines with J gene TRBJ1-2; 11 bases map to TRBD1. This CDR3 contains 15 residues. Germline-derived CDR1 and CDR2 are SGHTA and FQGNSA. V was pared by 4 bases and J by 8 bases, with 9 bases of the junction left unmatched. This chain's CDR3 is CASSSGTGGMEGYTF. The CDR3, as DNA: TGTGCCAGCAGCTCAGGGACAGGGGGAATGGAGGGCTACACCTTC.

This clonotype appeared many times. The V and J genes are TRBV12-3 or TRBV12-4 and TRBJ2-3, with TRBD2 matching over 7 bases. The CDR3 runs 15 residues. V lost 3 bases and J lost 2; bases outside the gene matches: 5. The CDR3 DNA follows: TGTGCCAGCAGTTTTGGGGGGGGGTTCACAGATACGCAGTATTTT. Its protein product is CASSFGGGFTDTQYF.

This clonotype has just a few counts. This chain uses TRBV7-9 with TRBJ2-7, with 10 bases that match TRBD2. The CDR3 covers 18 residues. CDR1 and CDR2 from the germline V gene are SEHNR and FQNEAQ (reference sequence). Trimming took 5 bases from V and 3 from J; bases not matched to a gene: 16. The CDR3 reads CASSKALGLAGDNYEQYF. The CDR3 DNA reads as TGTGCCAGCAGCAAGGCCCTCGGGCTAGCGGGGGATAACTACGAGCAGTACTTC.

The chain links TRBV9 to TRBJ2-1; 14 positions match TRBD2. The V gene's germline CDR1 is SGDLS and CDR2 YYNGEE. The CDR3 is made up of 17 amino acids. V shed 4 bases, J shed 9 bases, and the junction held 12 bases outside the gene matches. The CDR3 sequence is CASSPSEGLAGEAEQFF. The CDR3 DNA reads TGTGCCAGCAGCCCATCGGAGGGACTAGCGGGGGAAGCTGAGCAGTTCTTC.